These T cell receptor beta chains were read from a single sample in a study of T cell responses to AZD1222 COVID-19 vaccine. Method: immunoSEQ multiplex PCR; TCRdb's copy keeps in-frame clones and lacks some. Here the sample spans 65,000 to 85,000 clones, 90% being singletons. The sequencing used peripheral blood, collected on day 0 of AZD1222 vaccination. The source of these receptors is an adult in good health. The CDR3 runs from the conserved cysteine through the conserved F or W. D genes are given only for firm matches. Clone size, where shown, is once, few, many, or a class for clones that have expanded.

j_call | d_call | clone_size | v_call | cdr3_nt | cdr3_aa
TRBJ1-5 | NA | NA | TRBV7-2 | TGTGCCAGCAGCTTAGGCGAGGGGGGTCGCAATCAGCCCCAGCATTTT | CASSLGEGGRNQPQHF
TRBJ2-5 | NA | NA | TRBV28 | TGTGCCTCTTCTCGGCGCCTCTTGGGCCAAGAGACCCAGTACTTC | CASSRRLLGQETQYF
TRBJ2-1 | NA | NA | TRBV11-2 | TGTGCCAGCAGCTCGCCCGGGACACAGTTCTTC | CASSSPGTQFF
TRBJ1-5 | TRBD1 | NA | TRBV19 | TGTGCCAGTAGTACAGGGGGAGGTCAGCCCCAGCATTTT | CASSTGGGQPQHF
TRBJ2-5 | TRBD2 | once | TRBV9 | TGTGCCAGCAGCGCGGGGGGGGCCCAAGAGACCCAGTACTTC | CASSAGGAQETQYF
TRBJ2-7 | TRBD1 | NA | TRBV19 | TGTGCCAGTAGTAGCGTCGAGGGGCAGGGGGCTCACGAGCAGTACTTC | CASSSVEGQGAHEQYF
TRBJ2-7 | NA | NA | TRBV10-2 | TGCGCCAGCAGTGAGTGGGCCGACTCCTACGAGCAGTACTTC | CASSEWADSYEQYF
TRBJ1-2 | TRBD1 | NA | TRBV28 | TGTGCCAGCAGTTTTCCTGCAGGGGGAGCTAACTATGGCTACACCTTC | CASSFPAGGANYGYTF
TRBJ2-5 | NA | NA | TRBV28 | TGTGCCAGCGAAAGTGGAAGGACAGCTCAAGAGACCCAGTACTTC | CASESGRTAQETQYF
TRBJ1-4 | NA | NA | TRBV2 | TGTGCCAGCAGTTCCCCTGACACAACTAATGAAAAACTGTTTTTT | CASSSPDTTNEKLFF
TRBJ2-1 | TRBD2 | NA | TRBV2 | TGTGCCAGCAGCAGAGTAGCGGGGGGATCCTACAATGAGCAGTTCTTC | CASSRVAGGSYNEQFF
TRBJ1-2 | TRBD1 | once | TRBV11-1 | TGTGCCAGCAGCCATACAGGGGCGGGTGGCTACACCTTC | CASSHTGAGGYTF
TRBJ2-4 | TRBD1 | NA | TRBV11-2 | TGTGCCAGCAGCTCCGGGACAGCCTACAAAAACATTCAGTACTTC | CASSSGTAYKNIQYF
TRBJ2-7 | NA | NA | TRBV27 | TGTGCCAGCAGTTTAGATCATAGCTCCTACGAGCAGTACTTC | CASSLDHSSYEQYF
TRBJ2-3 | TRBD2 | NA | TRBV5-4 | TGTGCCAGCAGCCGGACTAGCGGCACAGATACGCAGTATTTT | CASSRTSGTDTQYF
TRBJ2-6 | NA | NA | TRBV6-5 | TGTGCCAGCAGTTCTCCCAGTATCTCTGGGGCCAACGTCCTGACTTTC | CASSSPSISGANVLTF
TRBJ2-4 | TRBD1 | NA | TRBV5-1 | TGCGCCAGCAGCTTGACCCTCCAGGGGGCAGGCAAAAACATTCAGTACTTC | CASSLTLQGAGKNIQYF
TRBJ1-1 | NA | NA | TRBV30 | TGTGCCTGGAGTGTCGGGACTGAAGCTTTCTTT | CAWSVGTEAFF
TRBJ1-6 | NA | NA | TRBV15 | TGTGCCACCAGCAGAGATTGGGCCACTAATTCACCCCTCCACTTT | CATSRDWATNSPLHF
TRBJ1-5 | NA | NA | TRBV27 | TGTGCCAGCAGCTATAGCAATCAGCCCCAGCATTTT | CASSYSNQPQHF
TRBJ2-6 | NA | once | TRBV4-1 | TGCGCCAGCAGCCAGAGATTAGGAGGGGGGGTGATCTCTGGGGCCAACGTCCTGACTTTC | CASSQRLGGGVISGANVLTF
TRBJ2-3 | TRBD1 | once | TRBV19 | TGTGCCAGTAGTTCCTCCAGGACAGGGGCGAACACAGATACGCAGTATTTT | CASSSSRTGANTDTQYF
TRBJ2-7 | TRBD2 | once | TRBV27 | TGTGCCAGCAGCCCCACAACCAGCGGGGGAAGGGAGCAGTACTTC | CASSPTTSGGREQYF
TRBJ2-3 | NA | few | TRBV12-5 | TGTGCTAGTGGTTTGGACACAGATACGCAGTATTTT | CASGLDTDTQYF
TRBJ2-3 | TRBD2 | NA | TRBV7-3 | TGTGCCAGCGGACCTAGCGGGGGGCTTTCTAGTGGAGATACGCAGTATTTT | CASGPSGGLSSGDTQYF
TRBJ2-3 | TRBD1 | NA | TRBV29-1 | TGCAGCGTAATGGCAGGGGGTTTGGATACGCAGTATTTT | CSVMAGGLDTQYF
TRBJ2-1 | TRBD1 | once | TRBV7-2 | TGTGCCAGCAGCCCCCCGGGACAGGGCTACAATGAGCAGTTCTTC | CASSPPGQGYNEQFF
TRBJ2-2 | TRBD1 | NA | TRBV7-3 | TGTGCCAGCAGCTTAAAGGGGACAGGGGGAACCGGGGAGCTGTTTTTT | CASSLKGTGGTGELFF
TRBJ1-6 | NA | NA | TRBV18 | TGTGCCAGCTCACCAACACCGACAGCGCACTATAATTCACCCCTCCACTTT | CASSPTPTAHYNSPLHF